This passage covers 10 T cell receptor beta chains from one sample sequenced in a study of OX40 agonist ivuxolimab in advanced cancers. Sequencing was performed with immunoSEQ multiplex PCR; in TCRdb, only in-frame clones are kept and a portion is missing. The table includes around 140,000 clones, about 93% detected once. Material: CD4+ or CD8+ T cells sorted from blood, obtained in a trial of the OX40 agonist ivuxolimab. The source is an adult with an advanced solid tumor such as melanoma, head and neck, liver or kidney cancer.

The CDR3 DNA reads TGTGCCAGCAGCTTGAGAGGGGAGGGCGGGGAGACCCAGTACTTC. This translates into CASSLRGEGGETQYF. This chain joins TRBV5-6 and TRBJ2-5, with 7 nucleotides matching TRBD2. Per the germline V gene, CDR1 is SGHDT and CDR2 is YYEEEE. The CDR3 has 15 amino acids. Germline trimming cut 1 base from V and 5 bases from J; bases unmatched to any gene: 8.

The gene calls are TRBV5-1 and TRBJ1-2; 7 nucleotides line up with TRBD1. Looked up from germline, CDR1 is SGHRS and CDR2 is YFSETQ. The CDR3 consists of 14 residues. J gave up 5 bases and V 4 bases, and 8 bases lay outside the gene matches. This CDR3 reads CASSDRERMYGYTF. CDR3 nucleotides: TGCGCCAGCAGCGACAGGGAACGTATGTATGGCTACACCTTC. Together with reference TRBV5-1 and TRBJ1-2, the CDR3 gives the full variable domain: KAGVTQTPRYLIKTRGQQVTLSCSPISGHRSVSWYQQTPGQGLQFLFEYFSETQRNKGNFPGRFSGRQFSNSRSEMNVSTLELGDSALYLCASSDRERMYGYTFGSGTRLTVV.

The chain is built from TRBV28 and TRBJ2-3; D unclear. The CDR3 sequence is 13 residues long. CDR1 and CDR2 from the germline V gene are MDHEN and SYDVKM. Trimming took 7 bases from V and 0 from J, leaving 8 bases between them. The CDR3 coding sequence is TGTGCCAGCATGCCCGGCAGCACAGATACGCAGTATTTT. Residues: CASMPGSTDTQYF.

The chain couples TRBV18 to TRBJ2-1; D not resolved. With 6 bases removed from V and 12 bases from J, the gap between germline ends came to 18 bases. The CDR3 runs 13 residues. Germline-derived CDR1 and CDR2 are KGHSH and LQKENI. This CDR3 is CASSWLPDPGQFF. CDR3 in DNA: TGTGCCAGCTCCTGGTTACCCGACCCGGGGCAGTTCTTC. The full variable domain, in which reference TRBV18 and TRBJ2-1 provide the parts outside the CDR3, is NAGVMQNPRHLVRRRGQEARLRCSPMKGHSHVYWYRQLPEEGLKFMVYLQKENIIDESGMPKERFSAEFPKEGPSILRIQQVVRGDSAAYFCASSWLPDPGQFFGPGTRLTVL.

The gene calls are TRBV7-9 and TRBJ2-1, with TRBD2 as a possible D gene (6 bases). The CDR3 sequence is 15 residues long. Trimming took 2 bases from V and 7 from J, leaving 15 bases between them. Germline lookup yields CDR1 SEHNR and CDR2 FQNEAQ (reference sequence). The CDR3 spells CASSLTAGRGNEQFF. The CDR3 coding sequence is TGTGCCAGCAGCTTAACGGCAGGCCGGGGGAATGAGCAGTTCTTC. Looking up the rest from reference TRBV7-9 and TRBJ2-1 gives the full variable domain: DTGVSQNPRHKITKRGQNVTFRCDPISEHNRLYWYRQTLGQGPEFLTYFQNEAQLEKSRLLSDRFSAERPKGSFSTLEIQRTEQGDSAMYLCASSLTAGRGNEQFFGPGTRLTVL.

The CDR3 loop is CASSQTTTSGSTDTQYF. The CDR3 DNA sequence: TGTGCCAGCAGCCAAACTACGACTAGCGGGAGCACAGATACGCAGTATTTT. This chain links TRBV4-2 with TRBJ2-3; 10 positions agree with TRBD2. This CDR3 is 17 amino acids long. The germline V gene has CDR1 LGHNA and CDR2 YNFKEQ. The V segment lost 2 bases and the J segment 0 bases; nucleotides outside the gene matches: 5.

The CDR3 DNA is TGTGCCAGCAGCCCGACCTTCGCGGGGACGGTGAGCTCCTACAATGAGCAGTTCTTC. The encoded protein is CASSPTFAGTVSSYNEQFF. The chain couples TRBV5-8 to TRBJ2-1; maybe TRBD2 (6 bases). Trimming took 4 bases from V and 0 from J, leaving 23 bases between them. The CDR3 covers 19 residues. Germline CDR1 SGHTS, CDR2 YDEGEE.

The V and J genes are TRBV9 and TRBJ2-3, with 11 bases aligning to TRBD1. Germline V gene lookup returns CDR1 SGDLS and CDR2 YYNGEE. V lost 2 bases to trimming and J lost 2 bases; unmatched junction nucleotides: 13. The CDR3 consists of 19 residues. In DNA, the CDR3 is TGTGCCAGCAGCGTCAGGACAGGGGGCCCCCGGTTTAACACAGATACGCAGTATTTT. It yields the protein CASSVRTGGPRFNTDTQYF. Together with reference TRBV9 and TRBJ2-3, the CDR3 gives the full variable domain: DSGVTQTPKHLITATGQRVTLRCSPRSGDLSVYWYQQSLDQGLQFLIQYYNGEERAKGNILERFSAQQFPDLHSELNLSSLELGDSALYFCASSVRTGGPRFNTDTQYFGPGTRLTVL.

The chain has TRBV7-3 and TRBJ2-7, with D maybe TRBD1 (6 bases). V was trimmed by 2 bases and J by 1 base, leaving 9 bases between them. The CDR3 covers 14 residues. Germline V gives CDR1 SGHTA, CDR2 FQGTGA. Written as DNA, the CDR3 is TGTGCCAGCAGCTTATTTCAGGGGTCCTACGAGCAGTACTTC. Translation gives CASSLFQGSYEQYF.

This clone came up once. The V and J genes are TRBV2 and TRBJ2-5; maybe TRBD1 (5 bases). Looked up from germline, CDR1 is SNHLY and CDR2 is FYNNEI. The CDR3 runs to 15 residues. V gave up 7 bases and J gave up 3 bases, with 18 bases separating them. This CDR3 is CASTPSTVIKETQYF. In DNA, the CDR3 is TGTGCCAGCACCCCCTCGACAGTTATTAAAGAGACCCAGTACTTC.